A selection of T cell receptor beta chains follows, all from one sample in a study of blood T cell repertoires in COVID-19. Libraries were prepared by immunoSEQ multiplex PCR; TCRdb keeps only in-frame clonotypes and omits some of them. In the table there are 150,000 to 200,000 clones, about 88% of which are singletons. The specimen was peripheral blood. These TCRs come from a young man with acute or convalescent COVID-19. The CDR3 runs from the conserved cysteine through the conserved F or W. Each record gives: D gene, clone size, J gene, V gene, CDR3 protein, CDR3 DNA. The D gene is left open where the match is weak. Clone size is stated in some rows and not others, as once, few, many or a class when expanded.

d_call: TRBD1; clone_size: once; j_call: TRBJ1-1; v_call: TRBV7-9; cdr3_aa: CASSARGQMNTEAFF; cdr3_nt: TGTGCCAGCAGCGCCCGGGGACAGATGAACACTGAAGCTTTCTTT
d_call: TRBD1; clone_size: -; j_call: TRBJ1-6; v_call: TRBV5-4; cdr3_aa: CASSIPTGGRNSPLHF; cdr3_nt: TGTGCCAGCAGCATCCCGACAGGGGGACGTAATTCACCCCTCCACTTT
d_call: -; clone_size: -; j_call: TRBJ1-1; v_call: TRBV30; cdr3_aa: CAGKTANTEAFF; cdr3_nt: TGTGCCGGTAAAACAGCGAACACTGAAGCTTTCTTT
d_call: -; clone_size: -; j_call: TRBJ1-2; v_call: TRBV12-3/TRBV12-4; cdr3_aa: CASSRLGGYTF; cdr3_nt: TGTGCCAGCAGTCGACTAGGGGGCTACACCTTC
d_call: -; clone_size: -; j_call: TRBJ1-1; v_call: TRBV5-1; cdr3_aa: CASSLQGGEAFF; cdr3_nt: TGCGCCAGCAGCTTACAAGGAGGGGAAGCTTTCTTT
d_call: TRBD1; clone_size: -; j_call: TRBJ1-3; v_call: TRBV4-1; cdr3_aa: CASSQERDRGLGNTIYF; cdr3_nt: TGCGCCAGCAGCCAAGAACGGGACAGGGGGCTTGGAAACACCATATATTTT
d_call: TRBD1; clone_size: few; j_call: TRBJ1-1; v_call: TRBV9; cdr3_aa: CASSTRQGDTEAFF; cdr3_nt: TGTGCCAGCAGCACCCGACAGGGGGACACTGAAGCTTTCTTT
d_call: -; clone_size: -; j_call: TRBJ2-7; v_call: TRBV5-4; cdr3_aa: CASSLGGSHSYEQYF; cdr3_nt: TGTGCCAGCAGCTTGGGTGGCTCACACTCCTACGAGCAGTACTTC
d_call: TRBD2; clone_size: -; j_call: TRBJ2-3; v_call: TRBV9; cdr3_aa: CASSVEETSGVGADTQYF; cdr3_nt: TGTGCCAGCAGCGTAGAAGAGACTAGCGGGGTCGGGGCAGATACGCAGTATTTT
d_call: TRBD1; clone_size: -; j_call: TRBJ1-2; v_call: TRBV4-2; cdr3_aa: CASSQEMRWDRAAGYTF; cdr3_nt: TGTGCCAGCAGCCAAGAGATGCGATGGGACAGGGCAGCCGGCTACACCTTC
d_call: -; clone_size: -; j_call: TRBJ2-1; v_call: TRBV11-1; cdr3_aa: CASSLSGEQFF; cdr3_nt: TGTGCCAGCAGCTTATCCGGGGAGCAGTTCTTC
d_call: TRBD1; clone_size: many; j_call: TRBJ1-2; v_call: TRBV7-9; cdr3_aa: CASSTNTGTGTYGYTF; cdr3_nt: TGTGCCAGCAGCACGAATACCGGGACAGGGACCTATGGCTACACCTTC
d_call: TRBD2; clone_size: -; j_call: TRBJ2-3; v_call: TRBV2; cdr3_aa: CAIRLAGTSTDTQYF; cdr3_nt: TGTGCCATCAGACTAGCGGGTACTAGCACAGATACGCAGTATTTT
d_call: TRBD2; clone_size: few; j_call: TRBJ2-5; v_call: TRBV20-1; cdr3_aa: CSASLQRGGPETQYF; cdr3_nt: TGCAGTGCTAGTCTCCAGCGGGGGGGCCCCGAGACCCAGTACTTC
d_call: TRBD1; clone_size: -; j_call: TRBJ2-7; v_call: TRBV29-1; cdr3_aa: CSAGTGSYEQYF; cdr3_nt: TGCAGCGCCGGGACAGGGTCCTACGAGCAGTACTTC
d_call: TRBD2; clone_size: -; j_call: TRBJ2-1; v_call: TRBV3-1/TRBV3-2; cdr3_aa: CASSQDKTSGAANEQFF; cdr3_nt: TGTGCCAGCAGCCAGGACAAGACTAGCGGGGCCGCCAATGAGCAGTTCTTC
d_call: TRBD1; clone_size: once; j_call: TRBJ1-2; v_call: TRBV6-5; cdr3_aa: CATVIGQGVYGYTF; cdr3_nt: TGTGCCACCGTGATCGGACAGGGGGTCTATGGCTACACCTTC
d_call: -; clone_size: -; j_call: TRBJ2-2; v_call: TRBV19; cdr3_aa: CASSMGANTGELFF; cdr3_nt: TGTGCCAGTAGTATGGGAGCGAACACCGGGGAGCTGTTTTTT